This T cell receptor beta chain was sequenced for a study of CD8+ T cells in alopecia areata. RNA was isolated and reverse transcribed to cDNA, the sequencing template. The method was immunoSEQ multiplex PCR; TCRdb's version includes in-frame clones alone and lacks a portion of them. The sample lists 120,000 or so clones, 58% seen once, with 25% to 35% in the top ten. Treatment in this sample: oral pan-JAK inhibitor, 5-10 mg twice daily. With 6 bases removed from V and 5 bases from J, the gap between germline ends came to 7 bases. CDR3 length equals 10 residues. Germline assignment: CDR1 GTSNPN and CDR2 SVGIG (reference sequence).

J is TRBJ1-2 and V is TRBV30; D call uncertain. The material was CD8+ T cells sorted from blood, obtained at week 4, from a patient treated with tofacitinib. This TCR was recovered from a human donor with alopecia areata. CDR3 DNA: TGTGCCTGTACTTTGTATGGCTACACCTTC. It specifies CACTLYGYTF.